The source of this T cell receptor (beta chain) is a study of T cell repertoires in cytomegalovirus infection. This clonotype has only one observation. Trimming took off 1 base at V and 8 bases at J, with 3 bases between the two ends. The CDR3 extends over 11 amino acids. Germline V gives CDR1 MDHEN, CDR2 SYDVKM. TCRdb re-analysed the reads in MiXCR, keeping a single row per CDR3 protein. The profile covers about 200,000 distinct CDR3 sequences, with about a tenth appearing a single time and roughly 5% taken by the ten largest. The genes are TRBV28 and TRBJ2-1; D unclear. This sequence originates from a human donor in good health (CMV status not recorded). Some clones in this sample may be carry-over from other donors' samples. Sequences were obtained from PBMCs. DNA of the CDR3: TGTGCCAGCAGTTTATATCATGAGCAGTTCTTC. Protein sequence: CASSLYHEQFF.